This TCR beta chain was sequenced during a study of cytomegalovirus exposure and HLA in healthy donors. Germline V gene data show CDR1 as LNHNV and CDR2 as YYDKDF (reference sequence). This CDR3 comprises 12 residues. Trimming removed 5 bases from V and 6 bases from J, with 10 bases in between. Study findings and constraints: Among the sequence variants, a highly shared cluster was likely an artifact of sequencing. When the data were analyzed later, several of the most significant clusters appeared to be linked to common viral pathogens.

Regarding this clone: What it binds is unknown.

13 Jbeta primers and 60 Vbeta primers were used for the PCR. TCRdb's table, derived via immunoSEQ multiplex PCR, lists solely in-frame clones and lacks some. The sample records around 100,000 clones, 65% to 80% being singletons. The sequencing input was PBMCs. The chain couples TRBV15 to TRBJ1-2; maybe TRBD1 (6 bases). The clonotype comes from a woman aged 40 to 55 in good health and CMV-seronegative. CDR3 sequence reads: CATSAYRDGYTF. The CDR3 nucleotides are TGTGCCACCAGCGCCTACAGGGATGGCTACACCTTC.